This is a list of T cell receptor beta chains from one sample in a study of T cell repertoires in cytomegalovirus infection. No antigen has been identified for these receptors. TCRdb passed the reads through MiXCR, listing each CDR3 protein once. The table lists 400,000 to 600,000 distinct CDR3 sequences, approximately 40% of them singletons, with around 44% in the top ten. The material was cultured PBMCs, obtained from culture after CMV antigen stimulation. The source is a human donor in good health (CMV status not recorded). Some clones in this sample may be carry-over from other donors' samples. Both conserved end residues are part of each CDR3. A D gene is named only where the DNA matches it firmly. The size of a clone is reported for some rows only, either as once, few or many, or as a class for expanded clones.

cdr3_nt cdr3_aa v_call d_call j_call clone_size
TGCAGTGCTAGGGAAGACACAGGGGATTCGCATGGCTACACCTTC CSAREDTGDSHGYTF TRBV20-1 TRBD1 TRBJ1-2 once
TGTGCCTGGAGTGGGACAGGGGGGCCCTATAGCAATCAGCCCCAGCATTTT CAWSGTGGPYSNQPQHF TRBV30 TRBD1 TRBJ1-5 .
TGTGCCAGCAGTTTTGGAAGACAGGACTCAGGCTACGAGCAGTACTTC CASSFGRQDSGYEQYF TRBV27 . TRBJ2-7 .
TGTGCCAGCAGTTACGCGGGGAACTCCTACGAGCAGTACTTC CASSYAGNSYEQYF TRBV6-2/TRBV6-3 . TRBJ2-7 few
TGCAGCGTTACCTCCGGGACAGGGGGCGAGCAGTACTTC CSVTSGTGGEQYF TRBV20-1 TRBD1 TRBJ2-7 .
TGTGCCATCAGTCCCGGGACTAGCGGAAACAATGAGCAGTTCTTC CAISPGTSGNNEQFF TRBV10-3 TRBD2 TRBJ2-1 few
TGTGCCAGCAGTTTTGGGGTTTTTTCCTACGAGCAGTACTTC CASSFGVFSYEQYF TRBV12-3/TRBV12-4 . TRBJ2-7 few
TGTGCCAGCAGTGAAGCCCGGACAGCCGTTACAGATACGCAGTATTTT CASSEARTAVTDTQYF TRBV6-1 . TRBJ2-3 few
TGTGCCAGCAGCTTAGAGCCGGGACAGCCAAATCAGCCCCAGCATTTT CASSLEPGQPNQPQHF TRBV7-6 TRBD1 TRBJ1-5 .
TGTGCCAGCAGTTTAGGGGGGCGAGTCTATGGCTACACCTTC CASSLGGRVYGYTF TRBV12-3/TRBV12-4 . TRBJ1-2 .